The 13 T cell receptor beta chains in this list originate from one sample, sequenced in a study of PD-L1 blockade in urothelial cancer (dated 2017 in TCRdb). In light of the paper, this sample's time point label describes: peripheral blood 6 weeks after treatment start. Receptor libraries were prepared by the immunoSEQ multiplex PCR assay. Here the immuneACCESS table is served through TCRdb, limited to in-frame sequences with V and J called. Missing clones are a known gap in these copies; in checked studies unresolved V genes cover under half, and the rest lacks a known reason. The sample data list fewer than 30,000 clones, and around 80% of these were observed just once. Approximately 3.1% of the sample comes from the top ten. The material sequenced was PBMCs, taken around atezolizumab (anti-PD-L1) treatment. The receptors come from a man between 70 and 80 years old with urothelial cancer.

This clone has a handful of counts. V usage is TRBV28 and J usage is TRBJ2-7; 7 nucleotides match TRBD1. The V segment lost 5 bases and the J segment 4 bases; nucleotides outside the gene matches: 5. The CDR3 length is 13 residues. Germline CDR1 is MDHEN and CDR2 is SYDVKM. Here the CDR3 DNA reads TGTGCCAGCAGTGACAGGGCTCAGTACGAGCAGTACTTC. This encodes CASSDRAQYEQYF.

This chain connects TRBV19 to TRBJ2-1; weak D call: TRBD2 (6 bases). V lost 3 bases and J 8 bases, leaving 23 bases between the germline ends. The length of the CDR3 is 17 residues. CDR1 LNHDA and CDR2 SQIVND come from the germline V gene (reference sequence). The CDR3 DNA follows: TGTGCCAGTAGTATTGTCGGAGGGGAGGACTTCGTAGATGAGCAGTTCTTC. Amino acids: CASSIVGGEDFVDEQFF.

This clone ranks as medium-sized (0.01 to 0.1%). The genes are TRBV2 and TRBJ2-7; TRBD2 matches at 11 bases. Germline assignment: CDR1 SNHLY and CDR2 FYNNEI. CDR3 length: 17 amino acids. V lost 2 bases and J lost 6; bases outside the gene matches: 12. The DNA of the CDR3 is TGTGCCAGCAGTGAACCGCCCGGGACTAGCGGCCGGGCCGAGCAGTACTTC. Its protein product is CASSEPPGTSGRAEQYF.

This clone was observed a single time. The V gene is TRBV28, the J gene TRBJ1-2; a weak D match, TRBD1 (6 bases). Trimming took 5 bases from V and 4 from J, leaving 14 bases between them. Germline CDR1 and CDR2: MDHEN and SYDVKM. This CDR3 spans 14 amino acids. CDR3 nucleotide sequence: TGTGCCAGCAGTGCAGGGGATCCCCCCTATGGCTACACCTTC. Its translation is CASSAGDPPYGYTF.

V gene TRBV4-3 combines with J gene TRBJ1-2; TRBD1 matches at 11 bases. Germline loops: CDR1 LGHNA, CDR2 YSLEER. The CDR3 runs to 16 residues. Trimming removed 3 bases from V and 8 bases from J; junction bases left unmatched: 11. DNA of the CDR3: TGCGCCAGCAGCCAGGAATTGGACAGGGGGCGGGTAGGCTACACCTTC. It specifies CASSQELDRGRVGYTF.

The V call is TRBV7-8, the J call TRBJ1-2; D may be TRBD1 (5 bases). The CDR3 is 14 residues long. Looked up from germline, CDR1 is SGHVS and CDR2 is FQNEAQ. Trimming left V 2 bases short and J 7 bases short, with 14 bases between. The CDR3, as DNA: TGTGCCAGCAGCTTACCTTTACAGGCCTCTGGCTACACCTTC. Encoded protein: CASSLPLQASGYTF.

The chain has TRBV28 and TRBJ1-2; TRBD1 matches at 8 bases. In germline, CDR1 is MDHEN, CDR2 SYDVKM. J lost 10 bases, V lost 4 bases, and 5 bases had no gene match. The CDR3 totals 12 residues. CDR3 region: CASSSRQGSYTF. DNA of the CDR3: TGTGCCAGCAGTTCCCGACAGGGGTCCTACACCTTC.

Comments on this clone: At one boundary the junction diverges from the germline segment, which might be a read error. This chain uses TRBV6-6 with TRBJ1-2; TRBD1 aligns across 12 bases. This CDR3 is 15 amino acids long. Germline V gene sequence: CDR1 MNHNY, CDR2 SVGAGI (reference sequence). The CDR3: CASSYSGTGGYGYAF. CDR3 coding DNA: TGTGCCAGCAGTTATTCCGGGACAGGGGGCTATGGCTACGCCTTC.

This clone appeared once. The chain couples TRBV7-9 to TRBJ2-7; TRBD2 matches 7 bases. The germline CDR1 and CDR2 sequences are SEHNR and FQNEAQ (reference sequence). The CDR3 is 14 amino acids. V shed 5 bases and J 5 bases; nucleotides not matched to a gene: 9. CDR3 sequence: CASSLLGGPHEQYF. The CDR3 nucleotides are TGTGCCAGCAGCCTCCTGGGAGGGCCCCACGAGCAGTACTTC.

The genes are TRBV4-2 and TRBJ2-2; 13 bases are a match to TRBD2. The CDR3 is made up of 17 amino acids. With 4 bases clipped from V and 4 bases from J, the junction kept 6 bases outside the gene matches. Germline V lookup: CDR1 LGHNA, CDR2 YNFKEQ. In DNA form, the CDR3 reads TGTGCCAGCAGCCGTATGGGACTAGCGGGGACCACCGGGGAGCTGTTTTTT. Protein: CASSRMGLAGTTGELFF.

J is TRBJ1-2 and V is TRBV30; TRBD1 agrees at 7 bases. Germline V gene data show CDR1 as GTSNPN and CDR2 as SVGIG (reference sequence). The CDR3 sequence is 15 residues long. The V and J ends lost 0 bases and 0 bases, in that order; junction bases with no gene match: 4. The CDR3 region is CAWSVKGATNYGYTF. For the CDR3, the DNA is TGTGCCTGGAGTGTAAAGGGGGCGACTAACTATGGCTACACCTTC.

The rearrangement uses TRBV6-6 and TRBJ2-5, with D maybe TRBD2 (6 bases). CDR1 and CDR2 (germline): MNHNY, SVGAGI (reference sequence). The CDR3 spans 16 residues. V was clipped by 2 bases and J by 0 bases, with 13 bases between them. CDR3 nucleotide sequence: TGTGCCAGCAGTTACGGTAAAGGAGGGTACCAAGAGACCCAGTACTTC. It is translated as CASSYGKGGYQETQYF.

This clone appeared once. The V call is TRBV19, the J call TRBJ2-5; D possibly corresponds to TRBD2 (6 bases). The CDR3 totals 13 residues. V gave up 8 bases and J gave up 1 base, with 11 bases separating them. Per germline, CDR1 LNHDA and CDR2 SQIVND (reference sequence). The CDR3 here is CASAGRAQETQYF. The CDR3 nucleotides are TGTGCCAGTGCGGGACGGGCCCAAGAGACCCAGTACTTC.